The source of this T cell receptor (beta chain) is a study of CD8 T cells in Susac syndrome. Germline CDR1 SEHNR, CDR2 FQNEAQ (reference sequence). The CDR3 is 16 amino acids. Roughly 0.45 to 1 ug RNA was reverse transcribed with random hexamers. Multiplex immunoSEQ PCR targeted 54 Vbeta and 13 Jbeta TCR beta segments. MiXCR, applied by TCRdb to the immunoSEQ multiplex PCR reads, yields one record per CDR3 protein. The table has about 140,000 distinct CDR3 sequences, around 94% seen once. Remarks on this clonotype: At one end the junction does not follow the germline gene, possibly because of a read error.

TCR beta from blood CD8+ and CD4+ T cells was sequenced. Healthy donors served as the controls. They were matched for age and sex. FACS enriched CD8+ TEMRA cells, while bulk CD8+ and CD4+ were negatively isolated. V gene TRBV7-9 combines with J gene TRBJ2-2; TRBD1 matches at 12 bases. Sequencing was performed on CD8+ T cells from PBMCs. The TCR originated in a human donor in good health. CDR3 sequence reads: CASTSGQGAKTGELFF. For the CDR3, the DNA is TGTGCCAGCACCTCGGGACAGGGGGCGAAAACCGGGGAGCTGTTTTTT.